This TCR beta chain is from a study of blood T cells in healthy people across ages. Whole-study findings and limits: Naive T cell percentage showed a strong correlation with the diversity of TCR beta.

The CDR3 totals 13 residues. CDR1 and CDR2 (germline): SEHNR, FQNEAQ (reference sequence). Trimming pared 7 bases from V and 9 bases from J, leaving 16 bases between. This clonotype was seen a handful of times. Its antigen is unidentified. Primed by a sample-barcoded 5' primer and a J-beta primer mix, a second PCR proceeded for about 7 to 11 cycles. TCRdb redid the calling of the 5' RACE reads with MiXCR, one entry per CDR3 protein. The sample consists of roughly 860,000 distinct CDR3 sequences, less than 80% of them appearing once. The source is a man aged 30 to 45 in good health. The sequenced material came from blood. V is TRBV7-9 and J is TRBJ2-1, with D perhaps given as TRBD1 or TRBD2 (6 bases each). The CDR3 here is CASTFKGGGEQFF. The CDR3 DNA sequence: TGTGCCAGCACCTTTAAGGGGGGAGGTGAGCAGTTCTTC.